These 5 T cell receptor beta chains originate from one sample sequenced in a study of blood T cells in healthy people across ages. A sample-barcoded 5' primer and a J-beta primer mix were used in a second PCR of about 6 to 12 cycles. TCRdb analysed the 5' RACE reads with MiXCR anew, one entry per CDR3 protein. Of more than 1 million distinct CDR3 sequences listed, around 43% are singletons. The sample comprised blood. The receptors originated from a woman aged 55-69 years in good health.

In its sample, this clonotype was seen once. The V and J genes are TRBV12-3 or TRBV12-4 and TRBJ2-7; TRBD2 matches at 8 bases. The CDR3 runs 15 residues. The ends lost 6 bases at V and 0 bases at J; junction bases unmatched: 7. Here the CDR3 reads CASRSGGATSYEQYF. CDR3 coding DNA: TGTGCCAGCAGATCCGGGGGGGCTACCTCCTACGAGCAGTACTTC.

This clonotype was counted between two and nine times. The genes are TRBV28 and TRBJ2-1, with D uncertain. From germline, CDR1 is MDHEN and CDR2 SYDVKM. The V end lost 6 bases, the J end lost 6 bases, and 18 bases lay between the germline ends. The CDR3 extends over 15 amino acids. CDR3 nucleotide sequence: TGTGCCAGCAGCAGCACTCGGATTGGCACCAATGAGCAGTTCTTC. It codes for CASSSTRIGTNEQFF.

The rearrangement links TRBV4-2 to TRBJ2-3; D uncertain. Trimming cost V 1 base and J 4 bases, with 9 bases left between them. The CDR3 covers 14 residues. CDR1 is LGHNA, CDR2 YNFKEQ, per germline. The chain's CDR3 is CASSQVRAPDTQYF. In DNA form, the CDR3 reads TGTGCCAGCAGCCAAGTACGGGCGCCAGATACGCAGTATTTT.

The DNA of the CDR3 is TGTGCCAGCAAACCGGGACTAGCGGCTTACAATGAGCAGTTCTTC. It codes for CASKPGLAAYNEQFF. The chain employs TRBV12-3 or TRBV12-4 and TRBJ2-1; 11 bases match TRBD2. CDR3 length: 15 amino acids. Trimming took 7 bases from V and 4 from J; bases not matched to a gene: 6.

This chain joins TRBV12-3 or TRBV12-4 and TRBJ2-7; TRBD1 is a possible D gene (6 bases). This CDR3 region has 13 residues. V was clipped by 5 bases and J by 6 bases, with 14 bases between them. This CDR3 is CASSPAQGSEQYF. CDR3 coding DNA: TGTGCCAGCAGTCCAGCACAGGGCAGCGAGCAGTACTTC.